Many counts were recorded for the clone carrying this T cell receptor (beta chain). The antigen remains unidentified. CDR1 and CDR2 from the germline V gene are SGHVS and FQNEAQ. Trimming took 6 bases from V and 1 from J; bases not matched to a gene: 6. This CDR3 is built from 15 residues. The data originate from a study of read filtering for tumor transcriptome and immune sequencing. Turning to the study itself: The cohort had some 16 men and more than 13 women aged about 47 to 80, mean roughly 71 years. Roughly 8 patients were R-ISS I, about 16 were R-ISS II, 7 were R-ISS III.

General study points: This fraction held mixed bone marrow immune cells after CD138-negative sorting. Roughly 80% of IR-seq clonotypes had a single read, yet these held roughly 3.8% of reads.

This library used around 0.4 ug RNA and molecular barcoded adaptors spanning alpha/delta and beta/gamma chains. TCRdb re-analysed the reads in MiXCR, keeping a single row per CDR3 protein. The table shows more than 35,000 distinct CDR3 sequences, with around 15% occurring only once. The clonotype originates from a donor aged 40 or older with multiple myeloma. The sequencing sample was made of a population of CD138-negative cells sorted from bone marrow. The J gene is TRBJ2-3, the V gene TRBV7-8; 8 bases map to TRBD2. The CDR3, as DNA: TGTGCCAGCAGGGGCGGGAGGCTTGGCACAGATACGCAGTATTTT. Its translation is CASRGGRLGTDTQYF.